The T cell receptor beta chain under discussion was sequenced for a study of blood T cell repertoires in COVID-19 (TCRdb year 2020). Describing the broader study: Samples covering the acute and convalescent phases of COVID-19 were provided by collaborators in the United States, Italy and Spain. The material from the prospective study consisted of cDNA or gDNA derived from T cells, B-cell-depleted T cells, or PBMCs. The dataset comprised deeply sampled blood TCRbeta repertoires from subjects exposed to, actively infected with, or recovered from COVID-19. Where HLA class I and class II types were available, the types were taken from metadata supplied by the sample provider, not from assay-based typing. A de-identified subject ID, COVID-19 status, age in years and sex were almost always included in the sample metadata. Samples were obtained from the ongoing ImmuneRACE study (first 160 participants) and from 1,254 subjects provided by 6 global collaborators. The repertoires were released in a freely available public database meant as a resource for research on the immune response to SARS-CoV-2. Beyond this particular receptor, the publication reports: Clinical and demographic metadata were provided uncurated, with the amount varying by source and participant.

TCRbeta CDR3 regions were amplified from genomic DNA by means of the immunoSEQ Assay, a bias-controlled multiplex PCR. The original methods were these. Nucleated cell counts per sample were estimated from amplification of reference gene primers within the assay. To quantify the absolute abundance of each unique TCRbeta CDR3 rearrangement, sequence reads were collapsed and filtered. Productive Simpson clonality was computed per sample as the square root of Simpson's diversity index over productive rearrangements. As stored in TCRdb, this immuneACCESS dataset retains in-frame rearrangements with V and J assigned. A fraction of the clones does not appear; measured against another copy, unresolved V genes explain less than half of the discrepancy, and the remainder lacks a known reason. V and J calls and clone size come straight from that table; D and trimming were deduced from the DNA. The sample profile shows about 54,000 clones; around 85% of them were found once. 4% to 5.5% of the sample rests with the top ten.

Each collaborating institution followed its own protocols to collect whole blood in K2EDTA tubes. For TCRbeta analysis, collaborators shipped samples in one of three forms: frozen whole blood, isolated PBMCs, or DNA extracted from either of those sample types. In regard to this clone: No cognate antigen has been identified for it. Per-nucleotide qualities are absent, and no much larger clonotype sits a single base away.

V is shortened by 5 bases, J by 6 bases, and the region joining them spans 14 bases. The germline V gene specifies MDHEN as CDR1 and SYDVKM as CDR2. Including the terminal cysteine and phenylalanine, the CDR3 comprises 14 residues. Only the CDR3 region is kept as DNA, spanning 42 bases read in frame from base 1. The sample was peripheral blood. This clonotype originated in a middle-aged man with active COVID-19. Recombination joined TRBV28 with TRBJ1-5, with the D segment identity uncertain. The nucleotides are TGTGCCAGCAGTCGGGAGCTTTCAGGTCAGCCCCAGCATTTT. The translation is CASSRELSGQPQHF.